Reported below is one T cell receptor (beta chain). This clonotype was seen at least ten times. This receptor's antigen is unknown. Per-base quality was not reported, and no clone a single base away is much larger than it. Taken from cysteine to phenylalanine, the CDR3 has 15 residues. Only the CDR3 DNA is retained, 45 bases long and in frame from the first base. V loses 3 bases at its end and J loses 7 bases; junction bases beyond the gene matches: 7. CDR1 and CDR2, per the germline V gene, are SGDLS and YYNGEE. The protocol used for the library was 5' RACE. For the blood and skin samples, TCR RNA was reverse transcribed with SuperScript IV using primers for the alpha and beta constant regions. Four rounds of PCR, run with the SP2 primer together with nested alpha and beta constant region primers, were used to amplify the ligated cDNA. An oligonucleotide carrying the Illumina SP2 primer and a UMI was ligated to the 3' end of the cDNA by means of T4 RNA ligase 1. To prevent hairpin formation, the 12-nucleotide UMI was made up of two random hexamers with an eight-base spacer between them. From the second PCR onward, TCR alpha and beta chain libraries were processed separately, and dual indexing was applied for multiplexing. After pooling, the indexed libraries were analyzed by capillary electrophoresis and sequenced on either an Illumina MiSeq or NextSeq. PhiX DNA at about 5-8% was added to the libraries to raise base diversity and improve cluster recognition. Turning to the authors' computational methods: UMIs were extracted from read 2 by Demultiplexor and combined with the TCR sequence from read 1, and reads were split according to sample indices. V and J genes and V-J junctions were identified by Decombinator, which gave every TCR a five-part identifier that included V and J deletions. UMIs were used by Collapsinator to correct sequencing errors and PCR amplification heterogeneity, so that a UMI-based abundance was obtained for each TCR. CDR3Translator turned identifiers into nucleotide sequence, translated that sequence into amino acids, and pulled out CDR3 regions based on terminal motifs. Error-corrected counts of alpha and beta TCRs from blood and skin were compared after being normalized to the amount of input RNA. TCRdb passed the public sequencing reads through fastp at Q25 and MiXCR, retaining productive beta sequences. Here each entry gathers all rows of one CDR3 protein and keeps the most common genes and DNA. The V and J calls were determined by TCRdb, not by the authors. The sample profile shows tens of thousands of distinct CDR3 sequences; approximately 3.9% of them were found once. 7% to 9.5% of the sample is in the top ten clones.

These data come from a study of naive and memory T cell subsets (dated by TCRdb to about 2017). As for the study more broadly: The figure summarizing these samples reported 10 or so blood donors, 7 tuberculin skin test biopsies and 3 saline control biopsies. PCR2 was typically performed as a SYBR Green qPCR that was stopped at a set threshold, although end-point PCR (about 6 cycles) could be used instead for low-input samples. Summary of the overall study and its limitations: The potential sensitivity of the RNA-based method to TCR transcript changes with T cell activation and differentiation was acknowledged.

Whole blood analysis involved drawing over 2 ml of peripheral blood from adult healthy volunteers into Tempus tubes and then extracting RNA following the manufacturer's instructions. The study reported a robust and sensitive protocol to amplify, sequence and analyze TCRs, based on 3' ligation of a UMI-containing oligonucleotide to TCR cDNA. Before reverse transcription, total RNA that had not been cell sorted was treated with RQ1 DNase, with a target input of about 1 to 1,100 ng. To check how robust the pipeline was in samples where T cells make up a minority population, libraries were built from skin biopsies and whole blood.

This clonotype was sampled from a male donor in good health. This chain is built from TRBV9 and TRBJ2-1; 10 bases in between match TRBD1. The DNA sequence is given as TGTGCCAGCAGCGGCATGACAGGGGGCTTGAATGAGCAGTTCTTC. Its translation reads: CASSGMTGGLNEQFF.